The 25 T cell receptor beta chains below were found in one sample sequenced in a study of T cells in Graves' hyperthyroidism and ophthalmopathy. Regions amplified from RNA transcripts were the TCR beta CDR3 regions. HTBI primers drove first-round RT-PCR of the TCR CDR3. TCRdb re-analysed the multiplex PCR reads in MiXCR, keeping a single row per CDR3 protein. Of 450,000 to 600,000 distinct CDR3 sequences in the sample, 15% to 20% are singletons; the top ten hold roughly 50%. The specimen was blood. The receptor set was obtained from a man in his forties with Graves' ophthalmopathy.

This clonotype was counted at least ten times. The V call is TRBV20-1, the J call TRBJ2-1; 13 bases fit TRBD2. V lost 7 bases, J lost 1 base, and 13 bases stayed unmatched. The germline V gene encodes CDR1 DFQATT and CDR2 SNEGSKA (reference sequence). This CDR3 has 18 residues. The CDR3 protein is CSGKPGLAGIVSYNEQFF. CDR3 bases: TGCAGTGGGAAACCGGGACTAGCGGGAATAGTTTCCTACAATGAGCAGTTCTTC.

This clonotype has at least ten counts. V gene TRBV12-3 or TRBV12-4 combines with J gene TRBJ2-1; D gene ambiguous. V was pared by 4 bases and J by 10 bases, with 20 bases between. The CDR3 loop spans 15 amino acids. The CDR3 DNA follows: TGTGCCAGCAGTTCCCTCCGGGTCTTTAAGGAGGAGCAGTTCTTC. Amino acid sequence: CASSSLRVFKEEQFF.

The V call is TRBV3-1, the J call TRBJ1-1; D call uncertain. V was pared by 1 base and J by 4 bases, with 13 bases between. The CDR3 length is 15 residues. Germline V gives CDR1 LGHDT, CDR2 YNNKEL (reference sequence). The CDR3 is CASSQGGYLVTEAFF. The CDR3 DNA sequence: TGTGCCAGCAGCCAAGGGGGATACCTGGTCACTGAAGCTTTCTTT.

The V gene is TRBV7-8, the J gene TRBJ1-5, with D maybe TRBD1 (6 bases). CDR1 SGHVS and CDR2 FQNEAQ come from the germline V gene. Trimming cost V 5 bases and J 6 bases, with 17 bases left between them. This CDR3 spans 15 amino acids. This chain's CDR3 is CASSPTGGSVQPQHF. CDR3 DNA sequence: TGTGCCAGCAGCCCTACGGGGGGCTCGGTTCAGCCCCAGCATTTT.

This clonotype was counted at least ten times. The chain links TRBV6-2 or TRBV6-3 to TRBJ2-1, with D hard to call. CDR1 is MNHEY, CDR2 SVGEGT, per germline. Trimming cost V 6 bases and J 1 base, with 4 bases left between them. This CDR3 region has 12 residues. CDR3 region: CASSRSYNEQFF. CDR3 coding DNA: TGTGCCAGCAGCAGATCCTACAATGAGCAGTTCTTC.

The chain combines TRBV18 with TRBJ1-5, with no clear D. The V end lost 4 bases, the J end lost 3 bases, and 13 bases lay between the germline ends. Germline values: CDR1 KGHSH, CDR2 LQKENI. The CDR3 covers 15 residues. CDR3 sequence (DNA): TGTGCCAGCTCACGAGGACGGACCCTCAATCAGCCCCAGCATTTT. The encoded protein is CASSRGRTLNQPQHF.

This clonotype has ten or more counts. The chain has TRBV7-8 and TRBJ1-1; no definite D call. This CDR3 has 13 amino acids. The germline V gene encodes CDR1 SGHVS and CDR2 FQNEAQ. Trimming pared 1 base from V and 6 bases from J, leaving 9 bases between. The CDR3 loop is CASSLGVAAEAFF. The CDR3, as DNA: TGTGCCAGCAGCTTAGGGGTAGCGGCTGAAGCTTTCTTT.

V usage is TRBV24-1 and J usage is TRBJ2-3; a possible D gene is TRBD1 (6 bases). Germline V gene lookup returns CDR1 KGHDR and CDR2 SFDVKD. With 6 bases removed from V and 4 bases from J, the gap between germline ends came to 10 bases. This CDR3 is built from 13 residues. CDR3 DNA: TGTGCCACCAGTCAAACAGGGCCAGATACGCAGTATTTT. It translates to CATSQTGPDTQYF.

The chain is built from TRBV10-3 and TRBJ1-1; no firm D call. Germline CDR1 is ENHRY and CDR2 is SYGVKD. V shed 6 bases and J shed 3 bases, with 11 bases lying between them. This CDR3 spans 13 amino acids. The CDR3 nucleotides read TGTGCCATCAGGGGCCGAGGCGACACTGAAGCTTTCTTT. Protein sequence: CAIRGRGDTEAFF.

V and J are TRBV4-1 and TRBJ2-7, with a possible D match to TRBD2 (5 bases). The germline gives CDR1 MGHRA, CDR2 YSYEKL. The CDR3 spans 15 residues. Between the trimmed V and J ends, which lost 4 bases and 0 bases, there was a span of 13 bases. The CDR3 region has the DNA TGCGCCAGCAGCCTCCTCGAGGGCAGCTCCTACGAGCAGTACTTC. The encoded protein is CASSLLEGSSYEQYF.

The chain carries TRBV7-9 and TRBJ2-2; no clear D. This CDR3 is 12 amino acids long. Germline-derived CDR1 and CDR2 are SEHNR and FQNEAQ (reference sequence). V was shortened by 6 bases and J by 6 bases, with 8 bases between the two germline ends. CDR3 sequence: CASREGPGELFF. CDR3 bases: TGTGCCAGCAGAGAAGGCCCCGGGGAGCTGTTTTTT.

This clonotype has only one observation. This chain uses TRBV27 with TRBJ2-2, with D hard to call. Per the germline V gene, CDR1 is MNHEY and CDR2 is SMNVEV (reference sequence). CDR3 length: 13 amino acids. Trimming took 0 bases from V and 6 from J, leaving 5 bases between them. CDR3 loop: CASSLSMAGELFF. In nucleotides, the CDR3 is TGTGCCAGCAGTTTATCGATGGCCGGGGAGCTGTTTTTT.

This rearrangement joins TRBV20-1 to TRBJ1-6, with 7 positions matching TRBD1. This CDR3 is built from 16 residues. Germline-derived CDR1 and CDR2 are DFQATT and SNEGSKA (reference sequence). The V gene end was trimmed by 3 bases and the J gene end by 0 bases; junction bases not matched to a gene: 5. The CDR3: CSASLRGSSYNSPLHF. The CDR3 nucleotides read TGCAGTGCTAGTCTCAGGGGGAGCTCCTATAATTCACCCCTCCACTTT.

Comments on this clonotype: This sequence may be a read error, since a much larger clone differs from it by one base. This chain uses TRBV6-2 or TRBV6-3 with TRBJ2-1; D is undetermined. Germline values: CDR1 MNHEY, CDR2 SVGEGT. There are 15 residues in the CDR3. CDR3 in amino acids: CASGYSRLPPDEQFF. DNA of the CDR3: TGTGCCAGCGGTTACTCTAGATTGCCCCCCGATGAGCAGTTCTTC.

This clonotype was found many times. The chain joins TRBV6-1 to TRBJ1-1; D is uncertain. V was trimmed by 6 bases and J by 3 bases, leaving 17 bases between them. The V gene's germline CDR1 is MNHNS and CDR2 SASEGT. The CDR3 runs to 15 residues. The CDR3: CASRSAGSSYTEAFF. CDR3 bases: TGTGCCAGCAGGTCGGCCGGGTCTTCCTACACTGAAGCTTTCTTT.

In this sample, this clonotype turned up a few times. CDR3: CATSDLFRDEQFF. The CDR3 DNA is TGTGCCACCAGTGATTTGTTCAGGGACGAGCAGTTCTTC. The gene calls are TRBV24-1 and TRBJ2-1, with D perhaps being TRBD1 or TRBD2 (5 bases each). The CDR3 is made up of 13 amino acids. Trimming cost V 0 bases and J 10 bases, with 9 bases left between them. The germline CDR1 and CDR2 sequences are KGHDR and SFDVKD.

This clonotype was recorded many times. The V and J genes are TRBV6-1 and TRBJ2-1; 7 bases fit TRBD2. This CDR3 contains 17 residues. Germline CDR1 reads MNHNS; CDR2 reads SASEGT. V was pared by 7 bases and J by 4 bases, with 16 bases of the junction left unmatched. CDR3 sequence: CASTWVLASGTYNEQFF. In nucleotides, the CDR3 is TGTGCCAGCACCTGGGTCCTGGCTAGCGGAACATACAATGAGCAGTTCTTC.

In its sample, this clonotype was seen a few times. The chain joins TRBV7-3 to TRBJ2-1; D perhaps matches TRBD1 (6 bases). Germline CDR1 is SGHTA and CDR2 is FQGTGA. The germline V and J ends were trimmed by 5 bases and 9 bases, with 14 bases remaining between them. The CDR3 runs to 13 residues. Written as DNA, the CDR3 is TGTGCCAGCAGCCCCCCCCGAGGGGGTGAGCAGTTCTTC. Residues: CASSPPRGGEQFF.

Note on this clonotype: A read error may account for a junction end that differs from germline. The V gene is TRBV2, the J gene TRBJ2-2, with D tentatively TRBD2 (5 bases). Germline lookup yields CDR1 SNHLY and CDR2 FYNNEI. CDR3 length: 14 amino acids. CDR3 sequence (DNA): TGTGCCAGCAAGGCAGCTCCTAACACCGGGGAGCTGGTTTTT. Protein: CASKAAPNTGELVF.

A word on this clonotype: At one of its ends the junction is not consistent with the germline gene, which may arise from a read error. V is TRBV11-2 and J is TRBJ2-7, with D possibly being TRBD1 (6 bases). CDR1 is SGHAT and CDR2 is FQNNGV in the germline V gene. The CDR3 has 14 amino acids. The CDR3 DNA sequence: TGTGCCAGCAGCCTGCAGGCAGGGGCGATTTGGACCCGCTTC. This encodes CASSLQAGAIWTRF.

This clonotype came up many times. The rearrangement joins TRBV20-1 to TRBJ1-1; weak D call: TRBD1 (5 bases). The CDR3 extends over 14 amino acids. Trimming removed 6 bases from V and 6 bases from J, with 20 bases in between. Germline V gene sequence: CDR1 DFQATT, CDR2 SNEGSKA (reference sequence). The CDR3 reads CSARPPGGFSEAFF. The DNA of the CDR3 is TGCAGTGCCCGTCCACCGGGGGGTTTTTCTGAAGCTTTCTTT.

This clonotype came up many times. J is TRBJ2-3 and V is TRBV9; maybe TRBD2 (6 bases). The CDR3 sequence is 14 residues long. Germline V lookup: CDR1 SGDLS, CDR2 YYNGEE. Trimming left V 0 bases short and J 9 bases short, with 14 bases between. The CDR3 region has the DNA TGTGCCAGCAGCGTAGAGGAGGGTCTAGCGACGCAGTATTTT. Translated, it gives CASSVEEGLATQYF.

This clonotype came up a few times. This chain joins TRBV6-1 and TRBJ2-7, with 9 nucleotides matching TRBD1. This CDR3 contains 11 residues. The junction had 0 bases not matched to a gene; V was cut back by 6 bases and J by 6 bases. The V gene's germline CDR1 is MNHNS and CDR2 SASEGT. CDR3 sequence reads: CASRTGGEQYF. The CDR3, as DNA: TGTGCCAGCAGGACAGGGGGCGAGCAGTACTTC.

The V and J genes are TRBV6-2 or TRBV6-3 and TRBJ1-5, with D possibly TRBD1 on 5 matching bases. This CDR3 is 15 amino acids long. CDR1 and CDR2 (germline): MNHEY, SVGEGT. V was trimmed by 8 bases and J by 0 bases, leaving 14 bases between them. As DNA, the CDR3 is TGTGCCAGCCAACTGGACACAAATAGCAATCAGCCCCAGCATTTT. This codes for CASQLDTNSNQPQHF.

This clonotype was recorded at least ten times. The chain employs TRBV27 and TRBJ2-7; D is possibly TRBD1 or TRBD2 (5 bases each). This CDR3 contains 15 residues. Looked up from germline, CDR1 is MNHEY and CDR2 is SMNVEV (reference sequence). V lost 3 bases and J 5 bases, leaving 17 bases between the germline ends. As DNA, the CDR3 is TGTGCCAGCAGTTTCCTCGGGACCCAACCCCACGAGCAGTACTTC. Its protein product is CASSFLGTQPHEQYF.